This TCR beta chain was observed in a study of cytomegalovirus exposure and HLA in healthy donors. The wider study: About four fifths of several hundred genotyped donors fell in the Caucasian-associated ancestry cluster. Whole-study results and caveats: Apparent HLA restriction characterized most CMV-associated TCR beta chains in a later analysis.

CDR1 and CDR2 from the germline V gene are LGHNA and YNFKEQ. The CDR3 runs 17 residues. Trimming left V 0 bases short and J 10 bases short, with 19 bases between. Regarding this clone: The antigen is undetermined.

Primers: 60 Vbeta forward and 13 Jbeta reverse. This table comes from immunoSEQ multiplex PCR, and its TCRdb copy is limited to in-frame clones, with some not included. The table has about 100,000 clones, 82% seen once; the top ten hold 2.7%. The sequenced sample consisted of PBMCs. The chain combines TRBV4-2 with TRBJ1-6; D is uncertain. The TCR comes from a man aged 25 to 40 in good health and CMV-seropositive. CDR3: CASSQEFPDTSYSPLHF. CDR3 coding DNA: TGTGCCAGCAGCCAAGAATTTCCCGATACTTCTTACTCACCCCTCCACTTT.